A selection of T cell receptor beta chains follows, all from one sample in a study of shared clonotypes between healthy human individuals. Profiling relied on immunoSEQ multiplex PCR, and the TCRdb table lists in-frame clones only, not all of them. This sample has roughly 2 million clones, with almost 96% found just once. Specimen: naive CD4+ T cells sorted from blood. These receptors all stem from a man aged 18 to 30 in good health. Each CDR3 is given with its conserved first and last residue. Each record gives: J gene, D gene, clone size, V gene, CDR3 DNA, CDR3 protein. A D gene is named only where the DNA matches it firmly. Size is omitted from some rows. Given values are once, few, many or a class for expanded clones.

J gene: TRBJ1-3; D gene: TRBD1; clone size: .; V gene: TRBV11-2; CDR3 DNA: TGTGCCAGCAGCTTGACAGGGTTGCCTGGAAACACCATATATTTT; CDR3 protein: CASSLTGLPGNTIYF
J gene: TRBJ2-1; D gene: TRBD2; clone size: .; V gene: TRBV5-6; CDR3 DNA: TGTGCCAGCAGCCCGGGGACTAGTATTAATGAGCAGTTCTTC; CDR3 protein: CASSPGTSINEQFF
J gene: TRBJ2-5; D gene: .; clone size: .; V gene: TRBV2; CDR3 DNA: TGTGCCAGCAGTGTAGCGATGGAGACCCAGTACTTC; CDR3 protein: CASSVAMETQYF
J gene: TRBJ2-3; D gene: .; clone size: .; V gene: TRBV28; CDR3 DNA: TGTGCCAGCAGCCCGGGACTGCGATTCGTCGGTACGCAGTATTTT; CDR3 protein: CASSPGLRFVGTQYF
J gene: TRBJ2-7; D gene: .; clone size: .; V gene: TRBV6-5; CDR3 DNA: TGTGCCAGCAGGGACAGCCTCTACGAGCAGTACTTC; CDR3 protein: CASRDSLYEQYF
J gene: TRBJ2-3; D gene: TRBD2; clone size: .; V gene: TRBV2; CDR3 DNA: TGTGCCAGCAGTGTACTCCGACTAGCGGGAGGGCCAGATACGCAGTATTTT; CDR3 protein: CASSVLRLAGGPDTQYF
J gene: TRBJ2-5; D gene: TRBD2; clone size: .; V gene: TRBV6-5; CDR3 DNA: TGTGCCAGCACCCTAGCGGTCGAGACCCAGTACTTC; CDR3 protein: CASTLAVETQYF
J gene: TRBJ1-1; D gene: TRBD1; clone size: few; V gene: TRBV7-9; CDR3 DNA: TGTGCCAGCAGTCCCTGGACAGGGAACACTGAAGCTTTCTTT; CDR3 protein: CASSPWTGNTEAFF
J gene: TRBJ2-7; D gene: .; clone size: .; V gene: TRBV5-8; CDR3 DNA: TGTGCCAGCAGCCTTAGCGGCAGCTCCTACGAGCAGTACTTC; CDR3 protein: CASSLSGSSYEQYF
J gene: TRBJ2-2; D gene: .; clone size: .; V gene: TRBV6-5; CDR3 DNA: TGTGCCAGCAGTTACCTCCTCGGGGAGCTGTTTTTT; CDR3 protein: CASSYLLGELFF
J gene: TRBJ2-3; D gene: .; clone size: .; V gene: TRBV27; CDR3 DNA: TGTGCCAGCAGTTTAAAACTACTCAGCACAGATACGCAGTATTTT; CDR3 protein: CASSLKLLSTDTQYF
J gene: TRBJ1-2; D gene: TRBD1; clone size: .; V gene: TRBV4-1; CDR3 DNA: TGCGCCAGCAGCCAAGGAGATGGGACAGCTGCCTATGGCTACACCTTC; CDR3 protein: CASSQGDGTAAYGYTF
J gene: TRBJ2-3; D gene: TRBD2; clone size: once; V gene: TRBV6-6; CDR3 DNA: TGTGCCAGCACCCGAGGGCGGGAGGGCCGAAATACGCAGTATTTT; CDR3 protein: CASTRGREGRNTQYF
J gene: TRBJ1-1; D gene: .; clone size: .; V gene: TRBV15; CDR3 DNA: TGTGCCACCAGCAGACAGGGGCAGTACACTGAAGCTTTCTTT; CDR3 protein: CATSRQGQYTEAFF
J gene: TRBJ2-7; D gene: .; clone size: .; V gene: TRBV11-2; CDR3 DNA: TGTGCCAGCAGCTTAGTCAGGCTAGGTGGCACCTACGAGCAGTACTTC; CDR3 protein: CASSLVRLGGTYEQYF
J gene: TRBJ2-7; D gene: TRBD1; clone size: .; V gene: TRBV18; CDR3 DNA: TGTGCCAGCTCACAACAGGGGGCAGGAGAGCAGTACTTC; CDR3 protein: CASSQQGAGEQYF
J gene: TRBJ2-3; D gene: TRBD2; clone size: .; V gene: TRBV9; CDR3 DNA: TGTGCCAGCAGCACCTTAGCGGGAGCCCGCACAGATACGCAGTATTTT; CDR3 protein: CASSTLAGARTDTQYF
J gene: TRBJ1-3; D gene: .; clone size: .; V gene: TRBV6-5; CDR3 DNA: TGTGCCAGCAGTTACGACCCGTCGGGAAACACCATATATTTT; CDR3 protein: CASSYDPSGNTIYF
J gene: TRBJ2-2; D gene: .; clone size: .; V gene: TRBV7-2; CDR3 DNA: TGTGCCAGCAGCTTATTTCAGACCCCCGGGGAGCTGTTTTTT; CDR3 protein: CASSLFQTPGELFF
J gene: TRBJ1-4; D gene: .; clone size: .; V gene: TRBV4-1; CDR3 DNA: TGCGCCAGCAGCCAGAGTAAAGGGTCCCCTGAAAAACTGTTTTTT; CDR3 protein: CASSQSKGSPEKLFF
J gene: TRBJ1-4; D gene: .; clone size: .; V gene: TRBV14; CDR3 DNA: TGTGCCAGCAGCCCGCTCGGGTCAACTAATGAAAAACTGTTTTTT; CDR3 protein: CASSPLGSTNEKLFF
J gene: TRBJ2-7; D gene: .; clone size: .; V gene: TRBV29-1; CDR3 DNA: TGCAGCGGTAGGGCTAGCGACCGCTACGAGCAGTACTTC; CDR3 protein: CSGRASDRYEQYF
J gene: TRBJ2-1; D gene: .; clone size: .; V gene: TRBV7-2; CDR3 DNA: TGTGCCAGCAGCTCACGACAGTTAGGGCACTACAATGAGCAGTTCTTC; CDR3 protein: CASSSRQLGHYNEQFF
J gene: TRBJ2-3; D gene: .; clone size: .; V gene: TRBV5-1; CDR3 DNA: TGCGCCAGCAGGGTCTCCAGCCCAGGCACAGATACGCAGTATTTT; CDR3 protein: CASRVSSPGTDTQYF
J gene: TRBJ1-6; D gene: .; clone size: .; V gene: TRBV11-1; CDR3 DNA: TGTGCCAGCAGTTCCGGACTCCGGCAAGGCACCTATAATTCACCCCTCCACTTT; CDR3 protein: CASSSGLRQGTYNSPLHF
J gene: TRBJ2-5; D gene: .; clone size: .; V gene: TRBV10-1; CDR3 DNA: TGCGCCAGCAGCGGGACCTTGGGGACCCAGTACTTC; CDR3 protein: CASSGTLGTQYF
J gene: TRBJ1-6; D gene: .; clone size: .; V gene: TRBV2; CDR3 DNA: TGTGCCAGCAGCCGGGACTTTAATTCACCCCTCCACTTT; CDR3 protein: CASSRDFNSPLHF
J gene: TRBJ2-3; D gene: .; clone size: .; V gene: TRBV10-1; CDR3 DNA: TGCGCCAGCAGTGAGTCTAGGAGGGGCACAGATACGCAGTATTTT; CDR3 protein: CASSESRRGTDTQYF
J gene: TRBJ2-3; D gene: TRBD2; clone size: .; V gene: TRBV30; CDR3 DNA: TGTGCCTGGAGGTGGGCGGGGGGACACACAGATACGCAGTATTTT; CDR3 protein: CAWRWAGGHTDTQYF
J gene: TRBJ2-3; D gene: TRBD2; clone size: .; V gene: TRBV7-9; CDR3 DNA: TGTGCCAGCAGTCTAGCGGGGGGACCCACAGATACGCAGTATTTT; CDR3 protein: CASSLAGGPTDTQYF
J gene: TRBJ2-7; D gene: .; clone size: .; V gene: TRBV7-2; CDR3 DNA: TGTGCCAGCAGCTCGGACAACACCTACGAGCAGTACTTC; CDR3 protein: CASSSDNTYEQYF
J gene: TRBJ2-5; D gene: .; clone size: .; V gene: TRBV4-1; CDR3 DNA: TGCGCCAGCAGCCCGGGATCACGAGGTGAGACCCAGTACTTC; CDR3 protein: CASSPGSRGETQYF
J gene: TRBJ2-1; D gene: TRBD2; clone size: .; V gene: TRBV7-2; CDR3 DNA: TGTGCCAGCAGTTTTACTTTAGCGGGACGCTACAATGAGCAGTTCTTC; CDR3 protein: CASSFTLAGRYNEQFF
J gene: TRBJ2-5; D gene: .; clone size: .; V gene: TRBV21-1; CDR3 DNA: TGTGCCAGCAGCAAAATAGTGGAGTATAGCGCTAGCGGGAGTTATTACGGAGAGACCCAGTACTTC; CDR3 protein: CASSKIVEYSASGSYYGETQYF
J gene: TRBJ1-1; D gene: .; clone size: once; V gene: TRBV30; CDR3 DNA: TGTGCCTGGGTCGTCACTGAAGCTTTCTTT; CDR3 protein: CAWVVTEAFF
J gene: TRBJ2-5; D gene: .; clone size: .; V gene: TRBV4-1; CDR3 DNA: TGCGCCAGCAGCCCCTACACAGACGAGACCCAGTACTTC; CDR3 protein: CASSPYTDETQYF
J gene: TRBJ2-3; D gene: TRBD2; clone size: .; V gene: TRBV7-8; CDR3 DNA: TGTGCCAGCAGCCCACTAGCGAACACAGATACGCAGTATTTT; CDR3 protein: CASSPLANTDTQYF
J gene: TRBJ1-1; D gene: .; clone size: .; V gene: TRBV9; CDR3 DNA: TGTGCCAGCAGCGTAGAGGGGCCGGGTGAAGCTTTCTTT; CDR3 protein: CASSVEGPGEAFF
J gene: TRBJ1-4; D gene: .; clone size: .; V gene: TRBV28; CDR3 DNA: TGTGCCAGCAGTATAGGCGCAGGTAATGAAAAACTGTTTTTT; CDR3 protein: CASSIGAGNEKLFF
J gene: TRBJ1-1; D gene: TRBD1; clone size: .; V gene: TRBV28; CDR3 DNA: TGTGCCAGCAGTTCCGGACAGGGGGACACTGAAGCTTTCTTT; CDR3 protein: CASSSGQGDTEAFF
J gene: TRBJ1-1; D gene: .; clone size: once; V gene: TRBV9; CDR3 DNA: TGTGCCAGCACCTCGGACTGGAACACTGAAGCTTTCTTT; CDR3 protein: CASTSDWNTEAFF
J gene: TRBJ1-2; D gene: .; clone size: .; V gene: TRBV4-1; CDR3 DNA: TGCGCCAGCAGCCAAGATCTCATCAAGAGTTATGGCTACACCTTC; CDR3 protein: CASSQDLIKSYGYTF
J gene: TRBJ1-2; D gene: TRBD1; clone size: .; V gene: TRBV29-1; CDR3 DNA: TGCAGCGTTGAAGGTATGAGACAGGGGAGCTATGGCTACACCTTC; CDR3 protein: CSVEGMRQGSYGYTF
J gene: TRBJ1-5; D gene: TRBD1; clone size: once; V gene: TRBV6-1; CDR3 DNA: TGTGCCAGCAGTGGGGGACAGGGGAGCAATCAGCCCCAGCATTTT; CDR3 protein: CASSGGQGSNQPQHF
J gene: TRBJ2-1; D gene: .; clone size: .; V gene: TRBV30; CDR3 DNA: TGTGCCTGGAGTGTACGGCGGGCCTCCGGGGGCAATGAGCAGTTCTTC; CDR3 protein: CAWSVRRASGGNEQFF